This T cell receptor (beta chain) is from a study of blood T cells in healthy people across ages. Study findings and constraints: Strong correlation was found linking TCR beta diversity to naive T cell percentage. Possibly, changes in expanded clonotypes were confounded because donor CMV status was unknown.

As concerns this clonotype: Its specificity is not known. At one of its ends the junction is not consistent with the germline gene, which may arise from a read error.

Together with a sample-barcoded 5' primer, a J-beta primer mix was included in a second PCR lasting about 7 to 11 cycles. From each sample, at least 2.5 million paired-end reads containing CDR3 were obtained. TCRdb re-called the 5' RACE reads through MiXCR, storing one row per CDR3 protein. The sample carries some 700,000 distinct CDR3 sequences, about a fifth recorded once. The sample consisted of blood. This receptor was taken from a man aged 65-85 years in good health.

The CDR3, as DNA: TGTGCCAGCAAGCAAACAGGGGAAAAAGATATGCAGTATTTT. Translation gives CASKQTGEKDMQYF. The rearrangement links TRBV6-2 or TRBV6-3 to TRBJ2-3; TRBD1 matches 7 bases. CDR1 and CDR2 (germline): MNHEY, SVGEGT. The CDR3 loop spans 14 amino acids.